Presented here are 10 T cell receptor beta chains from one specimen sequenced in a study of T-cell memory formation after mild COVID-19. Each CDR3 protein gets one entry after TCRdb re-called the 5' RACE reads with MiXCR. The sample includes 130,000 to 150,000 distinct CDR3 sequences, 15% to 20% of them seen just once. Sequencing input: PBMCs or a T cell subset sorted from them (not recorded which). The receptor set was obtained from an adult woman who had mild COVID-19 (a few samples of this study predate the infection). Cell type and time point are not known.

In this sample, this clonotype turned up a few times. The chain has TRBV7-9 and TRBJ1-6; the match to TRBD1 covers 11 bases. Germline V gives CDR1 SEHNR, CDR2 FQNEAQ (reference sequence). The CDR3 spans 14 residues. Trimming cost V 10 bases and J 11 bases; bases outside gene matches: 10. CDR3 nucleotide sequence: TGTGCCACCCGTCGGGGACAGGGGGATCCACCCCTCCACTTT. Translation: CATRRGQGDPPLHF.

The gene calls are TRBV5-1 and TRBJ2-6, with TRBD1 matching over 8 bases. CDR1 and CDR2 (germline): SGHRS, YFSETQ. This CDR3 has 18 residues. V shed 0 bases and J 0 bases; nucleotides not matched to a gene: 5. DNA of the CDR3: TGCGCCAGCAGCTTGGCCGGGACAGGCTTCTCTGGGGCCAACGTCCTGACTTTC. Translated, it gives CASSLAGTGFSGANVLTF.

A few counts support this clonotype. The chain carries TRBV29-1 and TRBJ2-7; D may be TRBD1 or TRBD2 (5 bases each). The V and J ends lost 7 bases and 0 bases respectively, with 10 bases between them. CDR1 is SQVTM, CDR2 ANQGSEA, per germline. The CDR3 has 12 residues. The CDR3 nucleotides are TGCAGCGCCGCCGGGACCTCCTACGAGCAGTACTTC. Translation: CSAAGTSYEQYF.

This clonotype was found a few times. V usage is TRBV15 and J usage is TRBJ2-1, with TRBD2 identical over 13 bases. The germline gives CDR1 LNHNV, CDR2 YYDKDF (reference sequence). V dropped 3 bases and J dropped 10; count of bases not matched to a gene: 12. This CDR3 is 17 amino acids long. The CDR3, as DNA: TGTGCCACCAGCAGTCCCGGGACTAGCGGGATGTCGGTAGAGCAGTTCTTC. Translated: CATSSPGTSGMSVEQFF.

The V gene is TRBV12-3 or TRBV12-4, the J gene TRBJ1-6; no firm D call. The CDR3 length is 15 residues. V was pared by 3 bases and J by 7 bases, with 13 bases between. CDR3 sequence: CASSFGRRRNSPLHF. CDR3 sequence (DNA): TGTGCCAGCAGTTTCGGGCGGAGGAGGAATTCACCCCTCCACTTT.

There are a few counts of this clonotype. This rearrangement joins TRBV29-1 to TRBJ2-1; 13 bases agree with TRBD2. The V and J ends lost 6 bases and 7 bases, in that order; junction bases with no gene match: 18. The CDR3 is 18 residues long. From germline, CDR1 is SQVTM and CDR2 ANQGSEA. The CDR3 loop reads CSVRTSGGTAGSINEQFF. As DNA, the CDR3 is TGCAGCGTGCGGACTAGCGGGGGTACGGCCGGTTCGATTAATGAGCAGTTCTTC.

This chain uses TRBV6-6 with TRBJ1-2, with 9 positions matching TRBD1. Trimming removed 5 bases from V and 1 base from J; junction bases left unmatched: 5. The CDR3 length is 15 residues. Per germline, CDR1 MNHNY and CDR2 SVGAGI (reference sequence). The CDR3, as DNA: TGTGCCAGCAGTCCCGGGACAGGGAATAACTATGGCTACACCTTC. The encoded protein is CASSPGTGNNYGYTF.

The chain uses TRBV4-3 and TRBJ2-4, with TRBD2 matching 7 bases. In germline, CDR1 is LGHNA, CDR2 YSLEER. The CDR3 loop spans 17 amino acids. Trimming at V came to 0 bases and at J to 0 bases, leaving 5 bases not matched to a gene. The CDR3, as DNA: TGCGCCAGCAGCCAAGATGCGGGGGATATAGCCAAAAACATTCAGTACTTC. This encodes CASSQDAGDIAKNIQYF.

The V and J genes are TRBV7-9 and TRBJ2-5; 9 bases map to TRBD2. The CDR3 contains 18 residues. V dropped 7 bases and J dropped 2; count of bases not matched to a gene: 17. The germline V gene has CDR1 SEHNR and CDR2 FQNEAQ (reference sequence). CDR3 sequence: CASTPAERLAVIQETQYF. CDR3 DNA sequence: TGTGCCAGCACACCCGCCGAGCGACTAGCGGTCATTCAAGAGACCCAGTACTTC.

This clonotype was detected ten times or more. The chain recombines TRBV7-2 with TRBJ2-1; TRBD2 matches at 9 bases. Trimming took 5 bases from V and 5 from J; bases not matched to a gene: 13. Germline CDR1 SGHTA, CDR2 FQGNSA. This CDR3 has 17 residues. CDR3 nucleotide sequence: TGTGCCAGCAGCCCCACCCACGCTAGCGGGATCAACAATGAGCAGTTCTTC. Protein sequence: CASSPTHASGINNEQFF.